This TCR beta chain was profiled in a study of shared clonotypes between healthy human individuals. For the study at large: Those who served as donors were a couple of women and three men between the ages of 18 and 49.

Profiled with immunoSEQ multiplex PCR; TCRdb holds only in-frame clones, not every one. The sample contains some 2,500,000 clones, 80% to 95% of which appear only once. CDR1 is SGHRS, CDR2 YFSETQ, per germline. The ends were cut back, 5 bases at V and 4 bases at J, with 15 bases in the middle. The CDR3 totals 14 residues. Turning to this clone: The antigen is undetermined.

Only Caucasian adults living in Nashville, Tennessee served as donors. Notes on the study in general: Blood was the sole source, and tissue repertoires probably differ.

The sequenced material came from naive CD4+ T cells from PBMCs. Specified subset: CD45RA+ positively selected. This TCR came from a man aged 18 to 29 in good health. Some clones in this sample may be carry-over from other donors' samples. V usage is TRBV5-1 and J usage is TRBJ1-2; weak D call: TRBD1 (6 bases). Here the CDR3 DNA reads TGCGCCAGCAGACCTAACAGGGATCCCTATGGCTACACCTTC. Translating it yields CASRPNRDPYGYTF.